This record covers a single TCR beta chain. Its matching antigen is unknown. This sample was included in a study of PD-1 blockade in classical Hodgkin lymphoma. Study information: Nivolumab was given intravenously to patients at 3 mg/kg every 2 weeks.

General study findings and limits: Why the repertoires differ is still unclear, perhaps disease activity or prior therapy.

Trimming cost V 4 bases and J 9 bases, with 7 bases left between them. The CDR3 contains 10 residues. Germline lookup yields CDR1 SQVTM and CDR2 ANQGSEA. Assay: immunoSEQ multiplex PCR; the TCRdb copy retains only in-frame clones and omits some. The table includes 28,000 or so clones, 80% detected once. Indicated time point: cycle 4 day 1 (C4D1), after less than seven weeks of nivolumab. No patient escaped relapse after autologous stem cell transplantation, and brentuximab vedotin exposure varied. Sequencing used peripheral blood mononuclear cells (PBMCs), obtained before the fourth cycle of nivolumab. The chain joins TRBV29-1 to TRBJ2-1, with D maybe TRBD2 (6 bases). The sequence derives from a human donor with classical Hodgkin lymphoma. As DNA, the CDR3 is TGCAGCGTTGCCGGGGGTGAGCAGTTCTTC. Residues: CSVAGGEQFF.